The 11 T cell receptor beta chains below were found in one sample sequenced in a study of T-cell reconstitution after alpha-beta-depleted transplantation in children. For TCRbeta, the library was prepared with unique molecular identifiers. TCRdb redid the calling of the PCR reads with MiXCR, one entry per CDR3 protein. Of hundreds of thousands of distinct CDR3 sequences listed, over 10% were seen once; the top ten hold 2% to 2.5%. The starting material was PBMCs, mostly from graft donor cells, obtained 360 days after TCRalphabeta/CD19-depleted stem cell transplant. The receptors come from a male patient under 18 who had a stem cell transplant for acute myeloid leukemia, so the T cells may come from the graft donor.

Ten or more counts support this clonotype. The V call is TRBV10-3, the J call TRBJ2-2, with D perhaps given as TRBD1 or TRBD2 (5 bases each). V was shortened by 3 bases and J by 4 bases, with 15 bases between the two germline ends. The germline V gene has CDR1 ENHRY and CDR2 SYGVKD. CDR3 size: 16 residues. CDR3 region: CAISDMGVKPTGELFF. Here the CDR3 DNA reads TGTGCCATCAGTGATATGGGGGTCAAGCCCACCGGGGAGCTGTTTTTT.

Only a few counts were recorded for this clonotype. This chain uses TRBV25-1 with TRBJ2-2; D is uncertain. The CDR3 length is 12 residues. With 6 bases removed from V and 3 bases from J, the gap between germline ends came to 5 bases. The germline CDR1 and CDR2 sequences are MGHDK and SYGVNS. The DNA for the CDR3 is TGTGCCAGCAGCGCGTACACCGGGGAGCTGTTTTTT. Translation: CASSAYTGELFF. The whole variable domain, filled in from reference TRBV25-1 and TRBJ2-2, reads EADIYQTPRYLVIGTGKKITLECSQTMGHDKMYWYQQDPGMELHLIHYSYGVNSTEKGDLSSESTVSRIRTEHFPLTLESARPSHTSQYLCASSAYTGELFFGEGSRLTVL.

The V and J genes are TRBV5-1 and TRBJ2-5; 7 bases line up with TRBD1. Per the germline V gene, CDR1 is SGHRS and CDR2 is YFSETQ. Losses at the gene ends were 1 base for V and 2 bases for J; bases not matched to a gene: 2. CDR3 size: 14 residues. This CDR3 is CASSLYRGQETQYF. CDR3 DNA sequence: TGCGCCAGCAGCTTGTACAGGGGTCAAGAGACCCAGTACTTC.

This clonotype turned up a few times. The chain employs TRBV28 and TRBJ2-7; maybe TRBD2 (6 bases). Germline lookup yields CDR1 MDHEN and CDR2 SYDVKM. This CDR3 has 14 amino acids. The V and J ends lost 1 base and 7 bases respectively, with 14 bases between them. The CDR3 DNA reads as TGTGCCAGCAGTTTATCGGGAGCACCGAGAGAGCAGTACTTC. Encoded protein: CASSLSGAPREQYF. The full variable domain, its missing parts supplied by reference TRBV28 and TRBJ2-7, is DVKVTQSSRYLVKRTGEKVFLECVQDMDHENMFWYRQDPGLGLRLIYFSYDVKMKEKGDIPEGYSVSREKKERFSLILESASTNQTSMYLCASSLSGAPREQYFGPGTRLTVT.

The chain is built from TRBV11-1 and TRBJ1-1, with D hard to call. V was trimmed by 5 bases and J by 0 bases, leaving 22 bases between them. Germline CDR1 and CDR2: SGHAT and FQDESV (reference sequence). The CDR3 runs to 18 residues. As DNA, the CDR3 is TGTGCCAGCAGCCCCCCTCGAGTCGAGGTGGGGATGAACACTGAAGCTTTCTTT. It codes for CASSPPRVEVGMNTEAFF.

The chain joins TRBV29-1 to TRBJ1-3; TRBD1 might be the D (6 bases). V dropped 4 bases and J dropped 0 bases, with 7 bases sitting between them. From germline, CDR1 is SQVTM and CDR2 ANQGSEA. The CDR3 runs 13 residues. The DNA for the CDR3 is TGCAGCGTTGGGACAGCCTCTGGAAACACCATATATTTT. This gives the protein CSVGTASGNTIYF.

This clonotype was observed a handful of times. DNA of the CDR3: TGTGCCAGTAGCCTGGGCAGGAATAGCAATCAGCCCCAGCATTTT. Translating gives CASSLGRNSNQPQHF. The V and J genes are TRBV19 and TRBJ1-5; D is unresolved. CDR3 length: 15 amino acids. V dropped 6 bases and J dropped 0 bases, with 12 bases sitting between them. Germline loops: CDR1 LNHDA, CDR2 SQIVND (reference sequence).

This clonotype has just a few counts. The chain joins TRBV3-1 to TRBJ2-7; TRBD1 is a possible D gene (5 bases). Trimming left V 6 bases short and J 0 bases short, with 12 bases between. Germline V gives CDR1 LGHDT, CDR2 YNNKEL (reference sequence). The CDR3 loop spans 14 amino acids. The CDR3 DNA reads TGTGCCAGCAGACCAAGGGGTAGCTCCTACGAGCAGTACTTC. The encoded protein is CASRPRGSSYEQYF.

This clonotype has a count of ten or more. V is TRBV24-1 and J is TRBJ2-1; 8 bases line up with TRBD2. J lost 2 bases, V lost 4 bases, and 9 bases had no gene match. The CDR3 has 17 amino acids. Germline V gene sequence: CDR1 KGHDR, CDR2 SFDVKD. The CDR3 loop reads CATSDHASGLAYNEQFF. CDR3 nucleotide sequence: TGTGCCACCAGTGACCATGCTAGCGGGCTTGCCTACAATGAGCAGTTCTTC.

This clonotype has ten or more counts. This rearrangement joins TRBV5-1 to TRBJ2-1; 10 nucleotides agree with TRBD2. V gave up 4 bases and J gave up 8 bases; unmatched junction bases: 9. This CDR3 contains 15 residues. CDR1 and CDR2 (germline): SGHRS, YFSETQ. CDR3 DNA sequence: TGCGCCAGCAGCGCCGGACTAGCGGCGGGGGATGAGCAGTTCTTC. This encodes CASSAGLAAGDEQFF.

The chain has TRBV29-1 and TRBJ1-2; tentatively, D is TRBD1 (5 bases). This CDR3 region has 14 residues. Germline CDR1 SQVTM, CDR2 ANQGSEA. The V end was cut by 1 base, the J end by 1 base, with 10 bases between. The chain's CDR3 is CSVEGGGFNYGYTF. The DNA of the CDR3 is TGCAGCGTTGAAGGTGGGGGATTTAACTATGGCTACACCTTC.